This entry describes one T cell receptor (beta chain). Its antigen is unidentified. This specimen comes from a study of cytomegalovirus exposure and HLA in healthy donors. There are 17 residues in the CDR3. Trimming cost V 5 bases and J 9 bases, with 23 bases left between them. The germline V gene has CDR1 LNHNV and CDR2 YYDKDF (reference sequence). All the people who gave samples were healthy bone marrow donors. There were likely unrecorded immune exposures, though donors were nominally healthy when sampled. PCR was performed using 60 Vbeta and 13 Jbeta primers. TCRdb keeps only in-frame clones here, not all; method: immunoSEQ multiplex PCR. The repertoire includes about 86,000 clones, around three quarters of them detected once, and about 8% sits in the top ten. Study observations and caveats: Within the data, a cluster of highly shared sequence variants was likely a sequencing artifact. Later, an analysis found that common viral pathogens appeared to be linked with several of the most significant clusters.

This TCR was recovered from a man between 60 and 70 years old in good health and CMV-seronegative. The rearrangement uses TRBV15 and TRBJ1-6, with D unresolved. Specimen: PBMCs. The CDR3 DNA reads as TGTGCCACCAGCCCAACAGAAGGACTTTTTGGTGCTTCACCCCTCCACTTT. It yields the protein CATSPTEGLFGASPLHF.